The text below deals with one T cell receptor beta chain. What it binds is unknown. Germline trimming cut 6 bases from V and 5 bases from J; bases unmatched to any gene: 6. The germline V gene encodes CDR1 MNHEY and CDR2 SVGEGT. This CDR3 spans 17 amino acids. The investigators amplified TCR beta CDR3 regions from RNA transcripts. RT-PCR in the first round (using the HTBI primer set) targeted the TCR CDR3. MiXCR was run by TCRdb on the multiplex PCR reads, yielding one entry per CDR3 protein. Altogether around 440,000 distinct CDR3 sequences are present, approximately 14% being singletons, with the ten largest covering 13% to 15%. The data are from a study of T cells in Graves' hyperthyroidism and ophthalmopathy. Study-wide points: The model identified upcoming ophthalmopathy a median about 6.5 months ahead of onset.

Around 10 ml fresh peripheral blood yielded the PBMCs. The receptor was derived from a woman aged 18-29 years with Graves' hyperthyroidism. Sequencing was carried out using blood. This chain uses TRBV6-2 or TRBV6-3 with TRBJ2-2; TRBD2 matches 16 bases. This chain's CDR3 is CASRGLAGGRRTGELFF. The CDR3 nucleotides read TGTGCCAGCAGGGGACTAGCGGGAGGGCGTCGGACCGGGGAGCTGTTTTTT.